This entry concerns a single T cell receptor (beta chain). The entry originates in a study of blood T cell repertoires in COVID-19. Study background: PBMCs, B-cell-depleted T cells, or T cells provided the cDNA or gDNA that made up the material.

Original processing notes: Reference gene primer amplification in the assay estimated nucleated cell counts. Profiling relied on immunoSEQ multiplex PCR, and the TCRdb table lists in-frame clones only, not all of them. V and J calls and clone size are given by that table; D and trimming were obtained from the DNA. Here the sample spans 150,000 to 200,000 clones, 80% to 90% being singletons. The germline V and J ends were trimmed by 6 bases and 0 bases, with 12 bases remaining between them. The CDR3 has 15 residues. CDR1 MNHEY and CDR2 SVGAGI come from the germline V gene. The sequencing input was peripheral blood. This chain connects TRBV6-5 to TRBJ2-1, with a tentative D call TRBD2 (6 bases). The origin of this receptor is a man between 18 and 29 years old who had recovered from COVID-19. CDR3 in amino acids: CASSPGTVSYNEQFF. The CDR3 region has the DNA TGTGCCAGCAGCCCCGGGACTGTCTCCTACAATGAGCAGTTCTTC.